Described below is a single T cell receptor (beta chain) sequence and its context. What antigen it recognizes has not been identified. No base-level quality is on record; no much larger clone is a single base apart. Receptor amplification or capture employed 5' RACE. TCRdb records Illumina HiSeq 2500 as the sequencer. A second roughly 7 to 12 cycle PCR used a sample-barcoded 5' primer and a J-beta primer mix. A template-switch 5' adaptor carrying 12 random nucleotides introduced a unique molecular identifier onto each TCR beta cDNA molecule. At least 3 million CDR3-containing paired-end reads were obtained from each sample. All of the RNA was converted into first-strand cDNA using the Mint cDNA synthesis kit, with a TRBC-specific oligonucleotide serving as the primer. All cDNA was treated with uracil-DNA glycosylase and then went through a first 18-cycle PCR with the universal primers M1SS and BC2_uni_R. The paper's data handling went like this. For normalization, 1 million high-quality reads were randomly selected from each sample, with every read carrying a distinct molecular identifier. Instead of being binned into consensus sequences, reads with shared molecular identifiers were discarded. MiTCR, run with a Q25 quality threshold and the strictest error-elimination algorithm, handled CDR3 identification, clonotype clustering and error correction. A nonparametric unseen species model with Euler transformation was used to estimate a lower bound on total TCR beta diversity. The public reads were quality trimmed at Q25 with fastp and then assembled into clones with MiXCR by TCRdb, keeping productive beta chains. When rows share a CDR3 protein, they turn into one entry using the most common DNA and genes. The V and J calls and clone size are TCRdb's, not the authors'. The table for this sample lists 1,100,000 or so distinct CDR3 sequences; 45% of them were counted only once. The ten biggest clones cover 18% of the sample.

The sample originates from a study of blood T cells in healthy people across ages (dated by TCRdb to between 2014 and 2017). For the study in its entirety: In model experiments, template switching captured roughly one uniquely barcoded TCR beta cDNA molecule for every two T cells. The donors were split into four age groups: young (average 16 years), middle-aged (39), aged (more than 55) and long-lived (approximately 80). Using deep sequencing normalized with unique cDNA molecular identifiers, the study measured how TCR beta repertoire diversity changes with age. Using the same blood draw, the study looked at two additional independent replicas of 1 million unique cDNA reads for two donors, one aged 18 to 29 and the other aged 80 or older. To avoid experimental bias, donors of different ages were spread randomly across the sequencing lanes. The research as a whole found: Bulk unsorted PBMC profiling prevented conclusive comparison of naive and antigen-experienced compartments. The percentage of naive T cells measured by flow cytometry correlated strongly with observed TCR beta diversity. Estimates of total diversity from one million sequenced T cells were regarded as lower bounds and underestimates. Because donor CMV infection status was unknown, age-related changes in expanded clonotypes were potentially confounded. As age increased, observed TCR beta diversity per million T cells dropped in a roughly linear way, and a significant reduction was already evident by age around 41. The long-lived group showed more naive CD4+ T cells, fewer expanded clones and increased TCR diversity than the aged group, suggesting age selection.

The 39 donors, aged roughly 6 to 95 years, were systemically healthy Caucasian individuals from Russia. Approximately 9.3 milliliters of peripheral blood were drawn from each donor into EDTA-treated Vacutainer tubes. Ficoll-Paque density-gradient centrifugation was used to isolate PBMCs, with at least 7 million per sample. Trizol reagent was used to extract total RNA from PBMCs, with at least 5 micrograms per sample. Naive CD45RAhigh/CD27high T cell percentages were measured by flow cytometry on a PBMC aliquot from every donor. Its CDR3 holds 18 amino acids, cysteine through phenylalanine. Only the CDR3 DNA stays, 54 bases, in frame from base 1. At the junction V is shortened by 5 bases and J by 1 base; bases outside the gene matches: 12.

The rearranged segments are TRBV12-3 or TRBV12-4 and TRBJ2-1, and 9 junction bases match TRBD2. This receptor was taken from a woman aged 55-69 years in good health. The material sequenced was blood. DNA sequence: TGTGCCAGCAGTCGACTAGCGGAACTAACTTTTTCCTACAATGAGCAGTTCTTC. This yields the protein CASSRLAELTFSYNEQFF.